This T cell receptor beta chain was recorded in a study of T cells in localized non-small cell lung cancer. Study observations and caveats: A median approximately 53 of the top 100 tumor clones appeared in adjacent lung.

This clone was seen a handful of times. Its antigen is not known. The repertoire was sequenced with immunoSEQ multiplex PCR; TCRdb's copy has only in-frame clones and lacks some. The sample records about 53,000 clones, approximately 80% being singletons. There are 16 residues in the CDR3. CDR1 is SNHLY, CDR2 FYNNEI, per germline. V lost 0 bases and J lost 3, with 14 bases in between. This receptor was identified in a man between 40 and 69 years old with stage III lung adenocarcinoma. V is TRBV2 and J is TRBJ2-5; the D gene is possibly TRBD1 (5 bases). The sample was peripheral blood mononuclear cells, taken before any cancer treatment. This CDR3 is CASSEALWTREETQYF. In DNA form, the CDR3 reads TGTGCCAGCAGTGAAGCTCTTTGGACCAGGGAAGAGACCCAGTACTTC.